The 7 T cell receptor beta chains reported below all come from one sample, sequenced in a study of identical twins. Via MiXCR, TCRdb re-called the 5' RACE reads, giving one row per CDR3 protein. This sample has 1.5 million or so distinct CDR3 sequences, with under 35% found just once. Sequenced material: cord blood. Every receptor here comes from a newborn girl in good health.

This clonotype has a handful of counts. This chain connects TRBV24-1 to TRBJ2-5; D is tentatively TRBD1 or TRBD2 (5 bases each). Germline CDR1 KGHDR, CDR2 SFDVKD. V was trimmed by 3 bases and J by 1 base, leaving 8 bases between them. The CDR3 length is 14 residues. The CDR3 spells CATSDGTFQETQYF. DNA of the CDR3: TGTGCCACCAGTGATGGGACCTTCCAAGAGACCCAGTACTTC.

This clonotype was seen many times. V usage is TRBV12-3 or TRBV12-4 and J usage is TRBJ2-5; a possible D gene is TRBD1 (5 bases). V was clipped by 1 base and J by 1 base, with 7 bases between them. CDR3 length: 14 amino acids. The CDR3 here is CASSLGQGQETQYF. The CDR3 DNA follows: TGTGCCAGCAGTTTAGGGCAGGGCCAAGAGACCCAGTACTTC.

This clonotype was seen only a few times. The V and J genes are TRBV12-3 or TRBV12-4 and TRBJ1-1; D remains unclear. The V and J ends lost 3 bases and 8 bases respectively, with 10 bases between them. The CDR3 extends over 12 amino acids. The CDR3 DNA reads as TGTGCCAGCAGTTTCGGGTCTCGGGAAGCTTTCTTT. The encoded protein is CASSFGSREAFF.

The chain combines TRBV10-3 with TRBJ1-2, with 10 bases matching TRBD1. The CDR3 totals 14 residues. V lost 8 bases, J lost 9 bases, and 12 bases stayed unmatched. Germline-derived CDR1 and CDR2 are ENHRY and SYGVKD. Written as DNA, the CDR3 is TGTGCCATCGGGCCCGGGACAGGGGAGGATAGCTACACCTTC. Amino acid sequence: CAIGPGTGEDSYTF.

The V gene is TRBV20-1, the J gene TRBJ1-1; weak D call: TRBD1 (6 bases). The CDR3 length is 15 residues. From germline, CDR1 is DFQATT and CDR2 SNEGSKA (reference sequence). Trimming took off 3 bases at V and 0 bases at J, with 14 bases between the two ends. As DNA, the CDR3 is TGCAGTGCTAGTGACGGGGGCAGCTTGAACACTGAAGCTTTCTTT. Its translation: CSASDGGSLNTEAFF.

The CDR3: CAWSVGFQPQHF. The CDR3 DNA is TGTGCCTGGAGTGTAGGGTTTCAGCCCCAGCATTTT. V is TRBV30 and J is TRBJ1-5, with no clear D. The germline gives CDR1 GTSNPN, CDR2 SVGIG (reference sequence). This CDR3 is 12 amino acids long. V lost 0 bases and J 6 bases, leaving 6 bases between the germline ends.

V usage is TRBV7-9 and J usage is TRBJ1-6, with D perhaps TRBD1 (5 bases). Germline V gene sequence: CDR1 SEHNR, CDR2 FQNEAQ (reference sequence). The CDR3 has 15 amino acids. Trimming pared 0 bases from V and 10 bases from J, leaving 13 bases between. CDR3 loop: CASSLAAGGGSPLHF. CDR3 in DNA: TGTGCCAGCAGCTTAGCTGCCGGGGGGGGATCACCCCTCCACTTT.